This T cell receptor beta chain was identified in a study of tumor and adjacent non-tumor tissue in lung cancer. Whole-study results and caveats: Tumor tissue had significantly higher TCR diversity than normal lung.

TCRbeta libraries were built with three rounds of nested PCR, modified from ARM-PCR. TCRdb reprocessed the multiplex PCR reads with MiXCR, giving one entry per CDR3 protein. The table records about 120,000 distinct CDR3 sequences, about 87% of them present only once. This CDR3 comprises 16 residues. Germline lookup yields CDR1 LNHDA and CDR2 SQIVND (reference sequence). Trimming took off 7 bases at V and 1 base at J, with 16 bases between the two ends. This sample's RNA came from whole unsorted tissue. As concerns this clonotype: Its specificity is not known.

The sequenced material came from lung tumor tissue. The sequence derives from a man in his sixties or seventies with non-small cell lung cancer. The chain links TRBV19 to TRBJ2-2; D gene uncertain. The chain's CDR3 is CASNSGRLRNTGELFF. The DNA of the CDR3 is TGTGCCAGTAATTCAGGCCGTCTACGGAACACCGGGGAGCTGTTTTTT.